Each of the 31 T cell receptor beta chains below was sequenced from the same sample in a study of Ad26.COV2.S vaccination and SARS-CoV-2 variants. Using immunoSEQ multiplex PCR, the repertoire was profiled, and TCRdb retains in-frame clones only, with some absent. The data contain roughly 700,000 clones, around 90% of them singletons. Treatment defined: about 20 received Ad26.COV2.S at low or high dose, single or two shots; about 5 received placebo; per-sample allocation not given. Material that was analyzed had been drawn on day 63 after the first vaccine or placebo injection. The specimen comprised peripheral blood, sampled in a trial of Ad26.COV2.S vaccine versus placebo. The receptors derive from a person between 18 and 59 years old who received the Ad26.COV2.S COVID-19 vaccine or a placebo.

The gene calls are TRBV2 and TRBJ2-1, with 10 bases matching TRBD2. Germline values: CDR1 SNHLY, CDR2 FYNNEI. Losses at the gene ends were 2 bases for V and 0 bases for J; bases not matched to a gene: 4. This CDR3 is 17 amino acids long. DNA for the CDR3: TGTGCCAGCAGTGAAAGGCCTAGCGGGAGCTCCTACAATGAGCAGTTCTTC. Its translation: CASSERPSGSSYNEQFF.

This sequence joins TRBV4-2 and TRBJ1-5; D remains ambiguous. V was shortened by 0 bases and J by 5 bases, with 11 bases between the two germline ends. Germline CDR1 reads LGHNA; CDR2 reads YNFKEQ. The CDR3 is 15 residues long. The CDR3 sequence: CASSQEDQNHQPQHF. In DNA form, the CDR3 reads TGTGCCAGCAGCCAAGAGGACCAGAATCATCAGCCCCAGCATTTT.

The DNA of the CDR3 is TGCGCCAGCAGCGCCCTTTCTTTGGCCGGGGAGCTGTTTTTT. Protein: CASSALSLAGELFF. This chain uses TRBV5-1 with TRBJ2-2; no clear D gene. Germline CDR1 SGHRS, CDR2 YFSETQ. V lost 4 bases, J lost 6 bases, and 13 bases lay in between. This CDR3 is built from 14 residues.

This clone was recorded only once. The chain combines TRBV30 with TRBJ1-4; TRBD1 matches 8 bases. Trimming took 3 bases from V and 8 from J; bases not matched to a gene: 5. The CDR3 is 13 amino acids. Germline assignment: CDR1 GTSNPN and CDR2 SVGIG (reference sequence). The DNA of the CDR3 is TGTGCCTGGAGGGGGACAGGCAGGGAAAAACTGTTTTTT. Translation: CAWRGTGREKLFF.

V usage is TRBV19 and J usage is TRBJ2-7, with 8 bases matching TRBD1. This CDR3 contains 15 residues. Trimming cost V 2 bases and J 0 bases; bases outside gene matches: 3. Germline V CDR1 and CDR2: LNHDA, SQIVND (reference sequence). The CDR3 is CASSITDRDSYEQYF. CDR3 coding DNA: TGTGCCAGTAGTATAACGGACAGGGACTCCTACGAGCAGTACTTC. Based on the CDR3 plus reference TRBV19 and TRBJ2-7, the full variable domain is DGGITQSPKYLFRKEGQNVTLSCEQNLNHDAMYWYRQDPGQGLRLIYYSQIVNDFQKGDIAEGYSVSREKKESFPLTVTSAQKNPTAFYLCASSITDRDSYEQYFGPGTRLTVT.

The chain joins TRBV19 to TRBJ1-3; D might be TRBD1 (5 bases). Germline V gene sequence: CDR1 LNHDA, CDR2 SQIVND (reference sequence). The CDR3 consists of 14 residues. Trimming left V 5 bases short and J 0 bases short, with 8 bases between. CDR3 bases: TGTGCCAGTAGTGGGGCAGACTCTGGAAACACCATATATTTT. Encoded protein: CASSGADSGNTIYF.

The V gene is TRBV6-5, the J gene TRBJ2-3; a weak D match, TRBD2 (6 bases). CDR3 length: 15 amino acids. V lost 0 bases, J lost 2 bases, and 9 bases lay in between. In germline, CDR1 is MNHEY, CDR2 SVGAGI. As DNA, the CDR3 is TGTGCCAGCAGTTACTCGAGGAGGGTCACAGATACGCAGTATTTT. It translates to CASSYSRRVTDTQYF.

The chain is built from TRBV6-5 and TRBJ2-2, with 8 bases aligning to TRBD2. J was trimmed by 1 base and V by 6 bases; bases with no gene match: 4. Germline values: CDR1 MNHEY, CDR2 SVGAGI. This CDR3 is 15 amino acids long. Here the CDR3 reads CASSPGGVNTGELFF. The DNA for the CDR3 is TGTGCCAGCAGCCCCGGGGGGGTGAACACCGGGGAGCTGTTTTTT.

The V call is TRBV5-1, the J call TRBJ2-1; a possible D gene is TRBD1 (6 bases). Trimming cost V 4 bases and J 9 bases, with 14 bases left between them. Germline V lookup: CDR1 SGHRS, CDR2 YFSETQ. The CDR3 has 13 residues. The CDR3 DNA sequence: TGCGCCAGCAGCAACCCAGGGGCAGCTGAGCAGTTCTTC. Its protein product is CASSNPGAAEQFF.

The chain combines TRBV2 with TRBJ1-1; 8 bases are a match to TRBD1. The V segment lost 7 bases and the J segment 5 bases; nucleotides outside the gene matches: 9. Per the germline V gene, CDR1 is SNHLY and CDR2 is FYNNEI. The CDR3 has 14 amino acids. The CDR3, as DNA: TGTGCCAGCACCAGGACAGGGATGGGGACTGAAGCTTTCTTT. Its translation: CASTRTGMGTEAFF.

This chain connects TRBV3-1 (or the pseudogene TRBV3-2) to TRBJ2-7; D is possibly TRBD1 (5 bases). This CDR3 is 15 amino acids long. CDR1 is LGHDT and CDR2 is YNNKEL in the germline V gene (reference sequence). Trimming removed 4 bases at V and 5 bases at J, with 18 bases between. CDR3 amino acids: CASSPLGQGGHEQYF. For the CDR3, the DNA is TGTGCCAGCAGCCCTCTCGGGCAGGGCGGCCACGAGCAGTACTTC.

Here the CDR3 DNA reads TGTGCCAGCAGGCCCGGCCTTCTCAATGAGCAGTTCTTC. Protein: CASRPGLLNEQFF. The chain links TRBV2 to TRBJ2-1; D call uncertain. The CDR3 sequence is 13 residues long. Trimming left V 6 bases short and J 6 bases short, with 12 bases between. Per the germline V gene, CDR1 is SNHLY and CDR2 is FYNNEI.

This chain uses TRBV5-5 with TRBJ1-5; 10 bases are a match to TRBD1. Trimming took 3 bases from V and 1 from J; bases not matched to a gene: 10. Germline V gene lookup returns CDR1 SGHKS and CDR2 YYEKEE (reference sequence). The CDR3 runs 18 residues. This CDR3 reads CASSSSGTGAPSNQPQHF. The CDR3 DNA follows: TGTGCCAGCAGCTCTTCCGGGACAGGGGCCCCGAGCAATCAGCCCCAGCATTTT. Combining the CDR3 with reference TRBV5-5 and TRBJ1-5 gives the whole variable domain DAGVTQSPTHLIKTRGQQVTLRCSPISGHKSVSWYQQVLGQGPQFIFQYYEKEERGRGNFPDRFSARQFPNYSSELNVNALLLGDSALYLCASSSSGTGAPSNQPQHFGDGTRLSIL.

V and J are TRBV15 and TRBJ2-1, with 7 nucleotides matching TRBD2. The length of the CDR3 is 17 residues. The germline V gene encodes CDR1 LNHNV and CDR2 YYDKDF (reference sequence). Trimming at V came to 2 bases and at J to 2 bases, leaving 9 bases not matched to a gene. For the CDR3, the DNA is TGTGCCACCAGCAGAACAGACCGGGACTACACCTACAATGAGCAGTTCTTC. It yields the protein CATSRTDRDYTYNEQFF.

This clone appeared a few times. This chain connects TRBV19 to TRBJ1-5, with a possible D match to TRBD1 (6 bases). V was clipped by 4 bases and J by 0 bases, with 13 bases between them. CDR3 size: 16 residues. Germline-derived CDR1 and CDR2 are LNHDA and SQIVND (reference sequence). DNA for the CDR3: TGTGCCAGTAGTACCGAGGACAGTTATAGCAATCAGCCCCAGCATTTT. This translates into CASSTEDSYSNQPQHF. The complete variable domain, with remaining parts taken from reference TRBV19 and TRBJ1-5, reads DGGITQSPKYLFRKEGQNVTLSCEQNLNHDAMYWYRQDPGQGLRLIYYSQIVNDFQKGDIAEGYSVSREKKESFPLTVTSAQKNPTAFYLCASSTEDSYSNQPQHFGDGTRLSIL.

The V and J genes are TRBV4-2 and TRBJ1-2; D is unclear. V lost 0 bases and J 6 bases, leaving 14 bases between the germline ends. In germline, CDR1 is LGHNA, CDR2 YNFKEQ. The CDR3 runs 15 residues. CDR3 sequence: CASSQEGSRDDGYTF. CDR3 sequence (DNA): TGTGCCAGCAGCCAAGAAGGGTCCAGAGACGATGGCTACACCTTC.

J is TRBJ1-1 and V is TRBV6-2 or TRBV6-3; D remains unclear. Between the trimmed V and J ends, which lost 5 bases and 0 bases, there was a span of 4 bases. This CDR3 spans 12 amino acids. Germline V CDR1 and CDR2: MNHEY, SVGEGT. Here the CDR3 reads CASSGMNTEAFF. DNA of the CDR3: TGTGCCAGCAGTGGGATGAACACTGAAGCTTTCTTT.

The rearrangement joins TRBV7-9 to TRBJ1-5, with 7 bases matching TRBD1. This CDR3 spans 15 amino acids. CDR1 and CDR2 (germline): SEHNR, FQNEAQ (reference sequence). With V trimmed by 0 bases and J by 2 bases, 1 base remained unmatched. The CDR3 bases are TGTGCCAGCAGCTTAGCAGGGGGCCGCAATCAGCCCCAGCATTTT. Amino acids: CASSLAGGRNQPQHF.

The sample holds one count of this clone. The chain joins TRBV27 to TRBJ1-2; D may be TRBD1 (5 bases). V was shortened by 8 bases and J by 8 bases, with 27 bases between the two germline ends. The CDR3 spans 16 residues. Germline CDR1 reads MNHEY; CDR2 reads SMNVEV (reference sequence). This CDR3 is CASSRWASTEIEGYTF. The CDR3, as DNA: TGTGCCAGCTCCCGTTGGGCGTCGACAGAAATCGAAGGCTACACCTTC.

This chain joins TRBV11-2 and TRBJ1-6; no firm D call. V lost 3 bases and J lost 0, with 6 bases in between. The CDR3 has 15 amino acids. Germline V gene sequence: CDR1 SGHAT, CDR2 FQNNGV. The DNA of the CDR3 is TGTGCCAGCAGCTTTAAGGGCTCCTATAATTCACCCCTCCACTTT. Residues: CASSFKGSYNSPLHF.

Notes on this clone: The sample carries other DNA sequences with the same CDR3. This chain joins TRBV5-6 and TRBJ1-1; no reliable D call. Per the germline V gene, CDR1 is SGHDT and CDR2 is YYEEEE. The V gene lost 2 bases and the J gene lost 1 base, with 6 bases spanning the gap. This CDR3 spans 13 amino acids. CDR3 residues: CASSLRPNTEAFF. The DNA for the CDR3 is TGTGCCAGCAGCTTAAGACCGAACACTGAAGCTTTCTTT.

A few counts support this clone. The rearrangement links TRBV2 to TRBJ2-1; possibly TRBD1 for D (6 bases). Deletions cut 6 bases from V and 0 bases from J, with 9 bases between. The CDR3 is made up of 14 amino acids. The germline V gene has CDR1 SNHLY and CDR2 FYNNEI. CDR3 coding DNA: TGTGCCAGCAGGGACAGTAACTCCTACAATGAGCAGTTCTTC. It yields the protein CASRDSNSYNEQFF.

V gene TRBV30 combines with J gene TRBJ2-7; D gene uncertain. Germline lookup yields CDR1 GTSNPN and CDR2 SVGIG (reference sequence). CDR3 length: 11 amino acids. V was cut by 2 bases and J by 7 bases, with 9 bases left in between. The CDR3 here is CAWSPAREQYF. As DNA, the CDR3 is TGTGCCTGGAGTCCAGCTCGGGAGCAGTACTTC.

In its sample, this clone was seen a few times. The chain joins TRBV19 to TRBJ1-1; D unclear. V was cut by 6 bases and J by 7 bases, with 15 bases left in between. The CDR3 runs to 13 residues. CDR1 is LNHDA and CDR2 is SQIVND in the germline V gene (reference sequence). CDR3: CASSQRQVLEAFF. CDR3 DNA: TGTGCCAGTAGCCAACGACAAGTTCTTGAAGCTTTCTTT.

V is TRBV30 and J is TRBJ2-1; 9 nucleotides agree with TRBD2. The CDR3 has 14 residues. The germline CDR1 and CDR2 sequences are GTSNPN and SVGIG (reference sequence). The V segment lost 4 bases and the J segment 8 bases; nucleotides outside the gene matches: 9. CDR3 sequence reads: CAWTSGTSSHEQFF. DNA of the CDR3: TGTGCCTGGACAAGCGGGACTAGCAGTCATGAGCAGTTCTTC.

This chain joins TRBV7-2 and TRBJ2-1; D gene ambiguous. The CDR3 has 12 residues. Germline CDR1 and CDR2: SGHTA and FQGNSA. V gave up 1 base and J gave up 9 bases, with 7 bases separating them. In DNA form, the CDR3 reads TGTGCCAGCAGCTTAGGAAATGTTGAGCAGTTCTTC. This sequence encodes CASSLGNVEQFF.

This sequence joins TRBV7-2 and TRBJ1-2, with D possibly being TRBD1 (6 bases). Trimming shortened V by 6 bases and J by 7 bases, and 12 bases separated the two germline ends. The V gene's germline CDR1 is SGHTA and CDR2 FQGNSA. The CDR3 consists of 12 residues. The CDR3 loop reads CASSPDRFGYTF. The CDR3 DNA sequence: TGTGCCAGCAGTCCCGACAGGTTTGGCTACACCTTC. The full variable domain, its missing parts supplied by reference TRBV7-2 and TRBJ1-2, is GAGVSQSPSNKVTEKGKDVELRCDPISGHTALYWYRQSLGQGLEFLIYFQGNSAPDKSGLPSDRFSAERTGGSVSTLTIQRTQQEDSAVYLCASSPDRFGYTFGSGTRLTVV.

V is TRBV3-1 (or the pseudogene TRBV3-2) and J is TRBJ1-5, with TRBD1 as a possible D gene (5 bases). The germline gives CDR1 LGHDT, CDR2 YNNKEL (reference sequence). The V and J ends lost 0 bases and 5 bases respectively, with 8 bases between them. CDR3 length: 14 residues. CDR3 sequence reads: CASSQDLGDQPQHF. Written as DNA, the CDR3 is TGTGCCAGCAGCCAAGATTTAGGGGATCAGCCCCAGCATTTT.

The table lists this clone with a count of one. This sequence joins TRBV12-3 or TRBV12-4 and TRBJ2-7; the D is unclear. The length of the CDR3 is 13 residues. Trimming took off 5 bases at V and 2 bases at J, with 10 bases between the two ends. DNA for the CDR3: TGTGCCAGCAGTCCAGGACCCACCTACGAGCAGTACTTC. Its protein is CASSPGPTYEQYF.

The J gene is TRBJ2-1, the V gene TRBV11-3, with 10 positions matching TRBD2. V was clipped by 0 bases and J by 9 bases; unmatched bases: 11. CDR3 length: 17 amino acids. Germline V lookup: CDR1 SGHNT, CDR2 YENEEA. CDR3 nucleotides: TGTGCCAGCAGCTTAGATTTCGGGCTAGCGGGAGTCGCTGAGCAGTTCTTC. As protein: CASSLDFGLAGVAEQFF.

The chain's CDR3 is CASSRGHTNTGELFF. CDR3 in DNA: TGTGCCAGCAGCAGAGGACACACGAACACCGGGGAGCTGTTTTTT. The chain links TRBV27 to TRBJ2-2; possibly TRBD1 for D (5 bases). The germline V and J ends were trimmed by 6 bases and 0 bases, with 11 bases remaining between them. The germline CDR1 and CDR2 sequences are MNHEY and SMNVEV (reference sequence). The CDR3 covers 15 residues.